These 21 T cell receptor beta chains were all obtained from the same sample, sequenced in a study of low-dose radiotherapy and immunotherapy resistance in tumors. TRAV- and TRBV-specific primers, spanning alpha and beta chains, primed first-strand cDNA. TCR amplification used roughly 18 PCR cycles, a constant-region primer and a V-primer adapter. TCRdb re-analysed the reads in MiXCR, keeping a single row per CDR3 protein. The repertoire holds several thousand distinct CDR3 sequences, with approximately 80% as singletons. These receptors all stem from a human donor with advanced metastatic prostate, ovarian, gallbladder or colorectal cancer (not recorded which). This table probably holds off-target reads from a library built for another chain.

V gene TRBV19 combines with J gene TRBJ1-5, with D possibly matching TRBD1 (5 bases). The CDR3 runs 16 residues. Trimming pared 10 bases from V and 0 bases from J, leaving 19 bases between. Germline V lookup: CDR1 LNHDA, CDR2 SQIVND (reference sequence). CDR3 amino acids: CATTSGRVYSNQPQHF. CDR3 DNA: TGTGCCACCACGTCAGGGCGAGTTTATAGCAATCAGCCCCAGCATTTT.

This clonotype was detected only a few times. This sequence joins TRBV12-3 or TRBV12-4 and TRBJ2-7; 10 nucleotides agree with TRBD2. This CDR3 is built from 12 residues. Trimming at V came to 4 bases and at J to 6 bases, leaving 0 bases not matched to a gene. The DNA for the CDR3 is TGTGCCAGCAGTTGGACTAGCGGCGAGCAGTACTTC. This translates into CASSWTSGEQYF.

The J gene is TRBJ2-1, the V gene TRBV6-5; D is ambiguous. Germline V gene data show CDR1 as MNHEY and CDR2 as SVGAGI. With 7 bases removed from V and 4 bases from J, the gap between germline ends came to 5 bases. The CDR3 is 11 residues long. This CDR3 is CASTLYNEQFF. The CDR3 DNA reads TGTGCCAGCACTTTGTACAATGAGCAGTTCTTC.

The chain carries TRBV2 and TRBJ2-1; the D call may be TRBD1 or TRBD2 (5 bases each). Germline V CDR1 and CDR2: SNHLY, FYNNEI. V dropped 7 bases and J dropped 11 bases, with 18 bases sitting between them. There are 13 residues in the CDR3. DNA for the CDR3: TGTGCCAGCAATGATGTGGGGGAACTAAAGCAGTTCTTC. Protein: CASNDVGELKQFF. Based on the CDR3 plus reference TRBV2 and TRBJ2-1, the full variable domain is EPEVTQTPSHQVTQMGQEVILRCVPISNHLYFYWYRQILGQKVEFLVSFYNNEISEKSEIFDDQFSVERPDGSNFTLKIRSTKLEDSAMYFCASNDVGELKQFFGPGTRLTVL.

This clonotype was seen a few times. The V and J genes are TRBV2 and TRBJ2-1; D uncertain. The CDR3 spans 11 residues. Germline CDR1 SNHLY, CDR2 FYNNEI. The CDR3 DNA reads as TGTGCGATTGCGAATAGTAATGAGCAGTTCTTC. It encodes CAIANSNEQFF.

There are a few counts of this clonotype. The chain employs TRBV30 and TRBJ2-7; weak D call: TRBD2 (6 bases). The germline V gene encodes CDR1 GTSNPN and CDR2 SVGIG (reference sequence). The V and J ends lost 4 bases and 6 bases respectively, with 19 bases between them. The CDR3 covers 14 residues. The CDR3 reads CAWTREPVGAEQYF. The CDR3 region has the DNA TGTGCCTGGACCCGGGAGCCCGTCGGCGCCGAGCAGTACTTC.

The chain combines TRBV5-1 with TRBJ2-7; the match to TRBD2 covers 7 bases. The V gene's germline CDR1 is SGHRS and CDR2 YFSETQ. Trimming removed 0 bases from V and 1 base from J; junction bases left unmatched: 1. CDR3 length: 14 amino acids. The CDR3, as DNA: TGCGCCAGCAGCTTGGAGCGGGGATCCTACGAGCAGTACTTC. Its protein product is CASSLERGSYEQYF.

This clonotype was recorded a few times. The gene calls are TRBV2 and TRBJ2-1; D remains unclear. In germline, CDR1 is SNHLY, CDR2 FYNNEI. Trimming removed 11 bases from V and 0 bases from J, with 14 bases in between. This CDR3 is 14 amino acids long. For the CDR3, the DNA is TGTGCCGACCGAGGAAGAAGCTCCTACAATGAGCAGTTCTTC. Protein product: CADRGRSSYNEQFF. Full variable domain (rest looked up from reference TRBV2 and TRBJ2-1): EPEVTQTPSHQVTQMGQEVILRCVPISNHLYFYWYRQILGQKVEFLVSFYNNEISEKSEIFDDQFSVERPDGSNFTLKIRSTKLEDSAMYFCADRGRSSYNEQFFGPGTRLTVL.

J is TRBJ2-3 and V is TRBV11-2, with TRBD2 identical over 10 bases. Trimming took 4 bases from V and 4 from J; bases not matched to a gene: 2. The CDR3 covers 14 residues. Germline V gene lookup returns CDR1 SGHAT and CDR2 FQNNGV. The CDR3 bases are TGTGCCAGCAGCTGGGGGACTAGCGCAGATACGCAGTATTTT. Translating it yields CASSWGTSADTQYF.

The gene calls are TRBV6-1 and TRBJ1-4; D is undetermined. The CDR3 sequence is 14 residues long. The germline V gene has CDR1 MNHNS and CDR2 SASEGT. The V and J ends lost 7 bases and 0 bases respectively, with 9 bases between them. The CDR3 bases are TGTGCCAGCAATTATATTACAACTAATGAAAAACTGTTTTTT. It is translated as CASNYITTNEKLFF.

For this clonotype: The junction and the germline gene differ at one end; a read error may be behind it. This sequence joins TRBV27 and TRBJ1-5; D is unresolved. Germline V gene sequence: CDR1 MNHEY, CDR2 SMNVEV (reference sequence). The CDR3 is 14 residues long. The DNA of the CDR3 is TGTGCCACCAGTGGAAGTAAGATCAATCAGCCCCAGCATTTT. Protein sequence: CATSGSKINQPQHF.

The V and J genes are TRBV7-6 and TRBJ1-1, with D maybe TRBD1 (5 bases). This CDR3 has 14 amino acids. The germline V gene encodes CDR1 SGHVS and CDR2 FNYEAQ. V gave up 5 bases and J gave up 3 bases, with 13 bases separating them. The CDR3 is CASSGELGDTEAFF. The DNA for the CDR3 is TGTGCCAGCAGCGGCGAACTAGGGGACACTGAAGCTTTCTTT.

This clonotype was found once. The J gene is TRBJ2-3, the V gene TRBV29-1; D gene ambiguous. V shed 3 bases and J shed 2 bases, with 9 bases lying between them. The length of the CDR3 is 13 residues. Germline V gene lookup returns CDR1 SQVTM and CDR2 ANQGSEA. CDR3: CSVDGQATDTQYF. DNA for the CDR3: TGCAGCGTTGACGGTCAGGCCACAGATACGCAGTATTTT.

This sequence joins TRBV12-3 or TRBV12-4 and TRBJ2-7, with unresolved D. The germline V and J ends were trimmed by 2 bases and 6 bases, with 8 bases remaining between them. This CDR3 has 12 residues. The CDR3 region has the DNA TGTGCCAGCAGTTTACACCTCCTCGAGCAGTACTTC. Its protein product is CASSLHLLEQYF.

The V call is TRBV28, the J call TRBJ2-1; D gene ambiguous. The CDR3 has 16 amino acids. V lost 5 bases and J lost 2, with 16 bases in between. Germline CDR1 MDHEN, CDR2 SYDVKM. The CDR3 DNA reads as TGTGCCAGCAGTACGCGACCGGGCCAGGCCTACAATGAGCAGTTCTTC. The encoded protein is CASSTRPGQAYNEQFF. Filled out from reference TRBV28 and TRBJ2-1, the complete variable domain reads DVKVTQSSRYLVKRTGEKVFLECVQDMDHENMFWYRQDPGLGLRLIYFSYDVKMKEKGDIPEGYSVSREKKERFSLILESASTNQTSMYLCASSTRPGQAYNEQFFGPGTRLTVL.

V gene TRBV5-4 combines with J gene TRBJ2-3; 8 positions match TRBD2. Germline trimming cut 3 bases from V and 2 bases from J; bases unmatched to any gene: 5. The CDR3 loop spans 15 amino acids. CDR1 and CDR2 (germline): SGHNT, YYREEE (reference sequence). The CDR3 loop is CASSSSGGTTDTQYF. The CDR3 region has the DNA TGTGCCAGCAGCTCCAGCGGGGGCACCACAGATACGCAGTATTTT.

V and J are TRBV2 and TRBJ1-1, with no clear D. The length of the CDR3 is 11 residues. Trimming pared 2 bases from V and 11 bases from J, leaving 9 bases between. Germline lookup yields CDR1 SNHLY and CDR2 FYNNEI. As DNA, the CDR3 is TGTGCCAGCAGTGAACGATTGTACGCTTTCTTT. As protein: CASSERLYAFF.

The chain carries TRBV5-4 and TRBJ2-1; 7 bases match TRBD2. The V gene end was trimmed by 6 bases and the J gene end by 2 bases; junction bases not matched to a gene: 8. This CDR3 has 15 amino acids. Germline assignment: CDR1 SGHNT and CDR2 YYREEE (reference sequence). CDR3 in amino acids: CASTSGAGTYNEQFF. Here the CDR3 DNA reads TGTGCCAGCACCTCTGGAGCGGGGACCTACAATGAGCAGTTCTTC.

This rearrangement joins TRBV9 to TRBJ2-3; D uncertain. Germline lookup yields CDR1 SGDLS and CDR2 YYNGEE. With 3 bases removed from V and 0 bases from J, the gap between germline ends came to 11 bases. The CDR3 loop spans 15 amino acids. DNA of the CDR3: TGTGCCAGCAGCGCAAGGACCATTAGCACAGATACGCAGTATTTT. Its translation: CASSARTISTDTQYF.

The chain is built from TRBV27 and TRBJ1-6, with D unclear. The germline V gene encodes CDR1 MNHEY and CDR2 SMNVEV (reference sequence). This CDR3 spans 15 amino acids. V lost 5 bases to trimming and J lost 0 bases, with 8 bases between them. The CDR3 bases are TGTGCCAGCAGTGAAGGAAGCTCCTATAATTCACCCCTCCACTTT. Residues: CASSEGSSYNSPLHF.

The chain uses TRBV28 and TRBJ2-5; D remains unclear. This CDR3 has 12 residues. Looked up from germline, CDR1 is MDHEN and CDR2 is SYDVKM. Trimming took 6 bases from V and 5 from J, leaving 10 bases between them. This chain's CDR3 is CASSRPPETQYF. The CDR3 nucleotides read TGTGCCAGCAGCCGGCCCCCGGAGACCCAGTACTTC.